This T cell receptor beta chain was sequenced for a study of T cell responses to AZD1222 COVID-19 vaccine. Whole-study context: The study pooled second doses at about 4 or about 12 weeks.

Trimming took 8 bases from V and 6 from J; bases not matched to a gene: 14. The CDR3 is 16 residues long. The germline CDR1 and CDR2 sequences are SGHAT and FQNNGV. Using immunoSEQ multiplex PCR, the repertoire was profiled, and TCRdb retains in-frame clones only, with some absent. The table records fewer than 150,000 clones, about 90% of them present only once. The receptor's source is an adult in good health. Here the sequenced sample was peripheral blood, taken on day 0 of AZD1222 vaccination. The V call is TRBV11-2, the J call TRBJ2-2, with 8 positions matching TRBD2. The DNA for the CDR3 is TGTGCCAGCGCCCTTGGGTCCGGGAGGGACGCCGGGGAGCTGTTTTTT. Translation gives CASALGSGRDAGELFF.